This entry lists 8 T cell receptor beta chains sequenced from one sample in a study of molecular identifiers for immune sequencing clone quantification. TCRdb re-analysed the PCR reads in MiXCR, keeping a single row per CDR3 protein. The sample lists 85,000 to 100,000 distinct CDR3 sequences, roughly 21% seen once, with 1.1% in the top ten. Sequencing used naive CD8+ T cells from blood, with Jurkat cell RNA spiked in. This sample's subset: FACS-sorted CD8+CD4-CCR7+CD45RA+ naive T cells. These receptors came from a human donor in good health. Some libraries in this study had Jurkat cell RNA spiked in.

About this clonotype itself: Germline is not matched at one junction end, which may reflect a read error. The chain uses TRBV20-1 and TRBJ2-1; tentatively, D is TRBD2 (6 bases). Germline V gives CDR1 DFQATT, CDR2 SNEGSKA (reference sequence). The CDR3 consists of 12 residues. CDR3 in amino acids: CSARTIYNEQFF. The DNA of the CDR3 is TGCAGTGCCCGGACTATCTACAACGAGCAGTTCTTC.

The sample holds many counts of this clonotype. The chain has TRBV29-1 and TRBJ2-2, with a tentative D call TRBD1 (5 bases). Germline loops: CDR1 SQVTM, CDR2 ANQGSEA. Trimming removed 4 bases from V and 5 bases from J, with 8 bases in between. CDR3 size: 12 residues. The CDR3 loop reads CSVVRDTGELFF. The CDR3 bases are TGCAGCGTTGTCAGGGATACCGGGGAGCTGTTTTTT.

A word on this clonotype: A read error is likely, as this CDR3 ends without the conserved phenylalanine or tryptophan. The genes are TRBV5-3 and TRBJ2-7, with D perhaps TRBD1 or TRBD2 (5 bases each). TRBV5-3 is given ORF status, its function remaining uncertain. CDR3 length equals 14 residues. The CDR3 DNA reads as TGTGCCAGCAGCTTGCGTCTGGGACCCTACGAGCAGTACTCC. This sequence encodes CASSLRLGPYEQYS.

Ten or more counts support this clonotype. V and J are TRBV7-6 and TRBJ2-6; 7 nucleotides line up with TRBD2. Trimming took 4 bases from V and 4 from J; bases not matched to a gene: 7. CDR3 length: 16 residues. CDR1 and CDR2 (germline): SGHVS, FNYEAQ. This CDR3 reads CASSSWEGTGANVLTF. CDR3 DNA: TGTGCCAGCAGCTCCTGGGAGGGGACGGGGGCCAACGTCCTGACTTTC.

Note on this clonotype: A single base separates this from a much larger clone, so it may be a read error. Because the CDR3 is missing its conserved closing phenylalanine or tryptophan, this is likely a read error. The chain recombines TRBV7-9 with TRBJ1-5; a weak D match, TRBD1 (6 bases). The germline gives CDR1 SEHNR, CDR2 FQNEAQ (reference sequence). Trimming cost V 5 bases and J 4 bases, with 12 bases left between them. The CDR3 loop spans 14 amino acids. The CDR3 loop reads CASSQTGRNQPQHL. The CDR3 nucleotides read TGTGCCAGCAGCCAGACAGGCCGTAATCAGCCCCAGCATCTT.

In this sample, this clonotype turned up many times. The rearrangement joins TRBV28 to TRBJ2-3; a weak D match, TRBD2 (6 bases). Trimming stripped 5 bases from V and 4 bases from J, with 19 bases between. CDR1 is MDHEN and CDR2 is SYDVKM in the germline V gene. The CDR3 loop spans 16 amino acids. The CDR3 loop is CASSDTPGTAADTQYF. The CDR3 region has the DNA TGTGCCAGCAGTGACACCCCCGGGACTGCTGCAGATACGCAGTATTTT.

This clonotype has at least ten counts. The CDR3 nucleotides read TGTGCCAGCTCACGGGAGGGGGAGGTTAATCAGCCCCAGCATTTT. Amino acids: CASSREGEVNQPQHF. The chain employs TRBV18 and TRBJ1-5; D perhaps matches TRBD1 (6 bases). The germline CDR1 and CDR2 sequences are KGHSH and LQKENI. This CDR3 is built from 15 residues. V was clipped by 4 bases and J by 4 bases, with 14 bases between them. Using reference TRBV18 and TRBJ1-5 for the parts outside the CDR3, the full variable domain is NAGVMQNPRHLVRRRGQEARLRCSPMKGHSHVYWYRQLPEEGLKFMVYLQKENIIDESGMPKERFSAEFPKEGPSILRIQQVVRGDSAAYFCASSREGEVNQPQHFGDGTRLSIL.

V gene TRBV6-2 or TRBV6-3 combines with J gene TRBJ2-2, with D maybe TRBD1 (6 bases). Deletions cut 1 base from V and 6 bases from J, with 15 bases between. Germline CDR1 reads MNHEY; CDR2 reads SVGEGT. This CDR3 is built from 16 residues. Here the CDR3 reads CASSYWQGWNPGELFF. CDR3 nucleotides: TGTGCCAGCAGTTACTGGCAGGGGTGGAATCCCGGGGAGCTGTTTTTT.